This is a list of T cell receptor beta chains from one sample in a study of T cell clones after liver transplantation. Generated by immunoSEQ multiplex PCR, the TCRdb table keeps only in-frame clones and is missing some. Of roughly 40,000 clones listed, more than 70% are singletons. The specimen comprised CD4+ T cells from blood, sampled 24 months after liver transplant. These TCRs come from a human patient who received a liver transplant. Certain T cells may be donor cells from the graft. Both conserved end residues are part of each CDR3. Fields, in order: V gene, CDR3 protein.

v_gene: TRBV18
CDR3aa: CASARATDYSEKLFF

v_gene: TRBV6-1
CDR3aa: CASRQQGNTEAFF

v_gene: TRBV7-8
CDR3aa: CASSRLAGGLVRNEQFF

v_gene: TRBV28
CDR3aa: CASSPSGAPTDTQYF

v_gene: TRBV19
CDR3aa: CASSIRDAGTEAFF

v_gene: TRBV5-4
CDR3aa: CASSSLAGPGNEQYF

v_gene: TRBV2
CDR3aa: CARRGAANTGELFF

v_gene: TRBV11-3
CDR3aa: CASSLSLAAEQFF

v_gene: TRBV5-6
CDR3aa: CASSLTGYGYEQYF

v_gene: TRBV7-2
CDR3aa: CASSLSTTGVANYGYTF

v_gene: TRBV4-1
CDR3aa: CASSQEGGRVAGELFF

v_gene: TRBV2
CDR3aa: CATKDRFTGELFF

v_gene: TRBV19
CDR3aa: CASSAVGLGVGEQYF

v_gene: TRBV27
CDR3aa: CASSLSLRESTDTQYF

v_gene: TRBV5-1
CDR3aa: CASSLANTGELFF

v_gene: TRBV18
CDR3aa: CASSLRTGVGEQFF

v_gene: TRBV28
CDR3aa: CAIGPGTQNYEQYF

v_gene: TRBV19
CDR3aa: CASSGGTFQSSYNEQFF

v_gene: TRBV7-2
CDR3aa: CASSLDLGFNSPLHF

v_gene: TRBV18
CDR3aa: CASSLEHNEQFF

v_gene: TRBV9
CDR3aa: CASSPGTSGGSYEQYF

v_gene: TRBV5-4
CDR3aa: CASSLLDRGAYEQYF

v_gene: TRBV19
CDR3aa: CASSPRGVPTGELFF

v_gene: TRBV7-9
CDR3aa: CASSHRTLSWGYTF

v_gene: TRBV7-2
CDR3aa: CASSLGATRQLQETQYF

v_gene: TRBV20-1
CDR3aa: CSAPLETQYF

v_gene: TRBV9
CDR3aa: CASSVGQGSQWETQYF

v_gene: TRBV6-6
CDR3aa: CASSSPGQGDGKLFF

v_gene: TRBV9
CDR3aa: CASSVGWDNTYEQYF

v_gene: TRBV5-4
CDR3aa: CASSPSADYGYTF

v_gene: TRBV6-5
CDR3aa: CASRLAGTGLKTQYF

v_gene: TRBV5-4
CDR3aa: CASSLASTQETQYF

v_gene: TRBV9
CDR3aa: CASSVAISRNSPLHF

v_gene: TRBV9
CDR3aa: CASSPIGGGYTF

v_gene: TRBV7-2
CDR3aa: CASSPQAGGELFF

v_gene: TRBV11-3
CDR3aa: CASSLGRTSGPSTDTQYF

v_gene: TRBV19
CDR3aa: CASSVVSSGNTIYF

v_gene: TRBV5-4
CDR3aa: CASRSGSEDYEQYF

v_gene: TRBV30
CDR3aa: CAWRGAGGYQPQHF

v_gene: TRBV4-2
CDR3aa: CASSQVAGSSYEQYF

v_gene: TRBV16
CDR3aa: CASSQSFLTSVQYEQYF

v_gene: TRBV4-2
CDR3aa: CASSPPGTGNTEAFF

v_gene: TRBV19
CDR3aa: CASSIAGQSSYEQYF